The 4 T cell receptor beta chains given below trace back to one sample, sequenced in a study of Ad26.COV2.S vaccination and SARS-CoV-2 variants. Profiled with immunoSEQ multiplex PCR; TCRdb holds only in-frame clones, not every one. The profile covers around 500,000 clones, with 80% to 90% appearing a single time and about 1.5% taken by the ten largest. Specified treatment: about 20 received Ad26.COV2.S at low or high dose, single or two shots; about 5 received placebo; per-sample allocation not given. Vaccine and placebo recipients were sampled on day 63 after the first injection. Source: peripheral blood, taken in a trial of Ad26.COV2.S vaccine versus placebo. The receptors shown here come from a person aged 18-60 years who received the Ad26.COV2.S COVID-19 vaccine or a placebo.

The gene calls are TRBV30 and TRBJ2-3; D gene ambiguous. Germline lookup yields CDR1 GTSNPN and CDR2 SVGIG (reference sequence). V gave up 0 bases and J gave up 4 bases, with 8 bases separating them. This CDR3 region has 13 residues. For the CDR3, the DNA is TGTGCCTGGAGTGTAAGTTGGCCAGATACGCAGTATTTT. This encodes CAWSVSWPDTQYF.

This clone came up a few times. The V call is TRBV27, the J call TRBJ2-2; tentatively, D is TRBD1 or TRBD2 (5 bases each). V dropped 7 bases and J dropped 5 bases, with 11 bases sitting between them. Germline CDR1 reads MNHEY; CDR2 reads SMNVEV (reference sequence). The CDR3 is made up of 13 amino acids. The CDR3 is CASTLRGTGELFF. CDR3 coding DNA: TGTGCCAGCACCTTGAGGGGAACCGGGGAGCTGTTTTTT.

The chain carries TRBV2 and TRBJ1-6; no clear D. In germline, CDR1 is SNHLY, CDR2 FYNNEI. V lost 2 bases and J 6 bases, leaving 8 bases between the germline ends. There are 14 residues in the CDR3. The CDR3, as DNA: TGTGCCAGCAGTGAAACCGGTTTTAATTCACCCCTCCACTTT. It specifies CASSETGFNSPLHF.

This chain uses TRBV5-1 with TRBJ1-1, with D unresolved. Germline V lookup: CDR1 SGHRS, CDR2 YFSETQ. The CDR3 consists of 16 residues. The V and J ends lost 0 bases and 1 base respectively, with 13 bases between them. The CDR3 is CASSLDPLAWNTEAFF. The CDR3 nucleotides are TGCGCCAGCAGCTTGGATCCTCTGGCATGGAACACTGAAGCTTTCTTT.